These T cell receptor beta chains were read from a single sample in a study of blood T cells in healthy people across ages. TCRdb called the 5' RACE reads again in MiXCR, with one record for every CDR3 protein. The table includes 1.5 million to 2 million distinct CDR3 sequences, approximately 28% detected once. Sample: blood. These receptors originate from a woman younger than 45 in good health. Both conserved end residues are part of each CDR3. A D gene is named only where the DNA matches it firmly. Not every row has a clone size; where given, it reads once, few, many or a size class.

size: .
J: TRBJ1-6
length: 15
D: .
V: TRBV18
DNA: TGTGCCAGCTCACCGCTTTCATCCGAGAACTCACCCCTCCACTTT
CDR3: CASSPLSSENSPLHF

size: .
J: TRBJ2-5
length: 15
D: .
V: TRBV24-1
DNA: TGTGCCACCAGTGACGGACGGACCGATTCCGAGACCCAGTACTTC
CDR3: CATSDGRTDSETQYF

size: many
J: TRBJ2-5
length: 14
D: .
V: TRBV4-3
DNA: TGCGCCAGCAGCCAAGATACGGGGCGCGGGACCCAGTACTTC
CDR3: CASSQDTGRGTQYF

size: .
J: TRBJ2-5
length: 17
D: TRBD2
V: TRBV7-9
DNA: TGTGCCAGCAGCGTAGCATACAAGCGGGGGGGCCGAGAGACCCAGTACTTC
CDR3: CASSVAYKRGGRETQYF

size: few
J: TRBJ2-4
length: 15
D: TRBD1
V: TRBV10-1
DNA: TGCGCCAGCACCCGGTGTGGGACAGGGGGAGATGAGCAGTACTTC
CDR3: CASTRCGTGGDEQYF

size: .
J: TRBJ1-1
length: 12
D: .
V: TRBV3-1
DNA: TGTGCCAGCAGCCAAGATGGCGGGTTCGCTTTCTTT
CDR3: CASSQDGGFAFF

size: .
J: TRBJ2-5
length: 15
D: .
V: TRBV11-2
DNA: TGTGCCAGCAGTGCCTTGGGGGTTAGCCTAGAGACCCAGTACTTC
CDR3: CASSALGVSLETQYF

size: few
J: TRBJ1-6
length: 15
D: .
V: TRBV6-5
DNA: TGTGCCAGCAGTTACTCGAGGACGGACAATTCACCCCTCCACTTT
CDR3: CASSYSRTDNSPLHF

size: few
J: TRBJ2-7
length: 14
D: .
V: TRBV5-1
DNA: TGCGCCAGCAGTGGAGGGGGTTGGGACTACGAGCAGTACTTC
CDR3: CASSGGGWDYEQYF

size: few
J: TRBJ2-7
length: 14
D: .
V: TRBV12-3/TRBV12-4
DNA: TGTGCCAGCACTCGGTCCGGGACGGCATACGAGCAGTACTTC
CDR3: CASTRSGTAYEQYF

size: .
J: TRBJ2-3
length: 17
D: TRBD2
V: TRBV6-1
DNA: TGTGCCAGCAGTGAAGCCCGGACTAGCGGGGTAACAGATACGCAGTATTTT
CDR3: CASSEARTSGVTDTQYF

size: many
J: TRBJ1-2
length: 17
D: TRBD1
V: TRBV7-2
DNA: TGTGCCAGCACCCTTTCGGGACAGGGATCTTCCTCCTATGGCTACACCTTC
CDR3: CASTLSGQGSSSYGYTF

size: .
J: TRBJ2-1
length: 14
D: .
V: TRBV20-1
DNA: TGCAGTGCTAGTCAGCGCACCTCCTACAATGAGCAGTTCTTC
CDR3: CSASQRTSYNEQFF

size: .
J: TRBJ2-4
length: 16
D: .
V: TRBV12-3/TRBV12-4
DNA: TGTGCCAGCAGTTTTGATTCGGCCGGACAAAAAAACATTCAGTACTTC
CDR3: CASSFDSAGQKNIQYF

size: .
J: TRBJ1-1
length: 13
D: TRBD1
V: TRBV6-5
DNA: TGTGCCAGCAGTCTGGGACAGACAGCTGAAGCTTTCTTT
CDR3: CASSLGQTAEAFF

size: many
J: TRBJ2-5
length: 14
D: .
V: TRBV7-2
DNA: TGTGCCAGCAGCTTAGCGGGCAAGCAAGAGACCCAGTACTTC
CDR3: CASSLAGKQETQYF